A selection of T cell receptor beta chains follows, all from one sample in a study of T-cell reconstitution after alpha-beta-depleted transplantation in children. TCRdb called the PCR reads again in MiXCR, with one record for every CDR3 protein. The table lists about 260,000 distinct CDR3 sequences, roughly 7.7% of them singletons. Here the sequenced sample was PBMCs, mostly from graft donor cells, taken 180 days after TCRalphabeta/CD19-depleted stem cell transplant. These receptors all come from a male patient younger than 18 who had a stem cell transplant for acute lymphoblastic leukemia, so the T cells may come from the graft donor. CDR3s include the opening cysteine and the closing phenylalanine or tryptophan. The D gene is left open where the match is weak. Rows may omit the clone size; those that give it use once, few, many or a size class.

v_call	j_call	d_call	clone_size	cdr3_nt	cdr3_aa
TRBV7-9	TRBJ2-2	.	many	TGTGCCAGCAGGGAACAGGTTAACACCGGGGAGCTGTTTTTT	CASREQVNTGELFF
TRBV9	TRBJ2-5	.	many	TGTGCCAGCAGCGTAGGCCTTGTCGGGGTGGAAGAGACCCAGTACTTC	CASSVGLVGVEETQYF
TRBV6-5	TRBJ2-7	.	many	TGTGCCAGCAGTTACTCGAGGGGGGGGGCCAGGTCCTACGAGCAGTACTTC	CASSYSRGGARSYEQYF
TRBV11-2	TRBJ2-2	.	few	TGTGCCAGCAGCGTTCCCGCGGGGTCGACCGGGGAGCTGTTTTTT	CASSVPAGSTGELFF
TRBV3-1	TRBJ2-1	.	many	TGTGCCAGCAGCCAGCAATCAGGGTCCCCCTACAATGAGCAGTTCTTC	CASSQQSGSPYNEQFF
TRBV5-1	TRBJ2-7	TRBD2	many	TGCGCCAGCAGCGAAGTTGGACTAGCGGGAGACGAGCAGTACTTC	CASSEVGLAGDEQYF
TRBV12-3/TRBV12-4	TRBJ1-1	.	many	TGTGCCAGCAGTTTAGTCGCTGAACCTTTCTTT	CASSLVAEPFF
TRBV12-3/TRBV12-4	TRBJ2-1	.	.	TGTGCCAGCAGTTGGCTCAATGAGCAGTTCTTC	CASSWLNEQFF
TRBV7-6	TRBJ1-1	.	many	TGTGCCAGCAGCTTATCAGTGAACACTGAAGCTTTCTTT	CASSLSVNTEAFF
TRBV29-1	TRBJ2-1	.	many	TGCAGCGTTGCCAGAGATGAGCAGTTCTTC	CSVARDEQFF
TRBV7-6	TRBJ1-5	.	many	TGTGCCAGCAGCTCGGTCAGAGGCAATCAGCCCCAGCATTTT	CASSSVRGNQPQHF
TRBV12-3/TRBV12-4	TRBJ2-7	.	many	TGTGCCAGCACTCGGGGGTTCCTATCCTACGAGCAGTACTTC	CASTRGFLSYEQYF
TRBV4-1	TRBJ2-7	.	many	TGCGCCAGCAGCCTAAGCGAGGGACTCACCTACGAGCAGTACTTC	CASSLSEGLTYEQYF
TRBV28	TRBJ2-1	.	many	TGTGCCAGCAGCCCTACGGTTTACAATGAGCAGTTCTTC	CASSPTVYNEQFF
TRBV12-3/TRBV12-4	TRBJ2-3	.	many	TGTGCCAGCAGTTTTTACCCCCGCACAGATACGCAGTATTTT	CASSFYPRTDTQYF
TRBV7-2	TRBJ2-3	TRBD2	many	TGTGCCAGCAGCTTCATCGGGACTAGTCGGGGGATGGGGCAGTATTTT	CASSFIGTSRGMGQYF
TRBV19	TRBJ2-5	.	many	TGTGCCAGTAGTATAGATCTGAAGACCCAGTACTTC	CASSIDLKTQYF
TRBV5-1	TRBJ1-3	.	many	TGCGCCAGCAGCTTTGGGCCTGGGGTCGGGAACACCATATATTTT	CASSFGPGVGNTIYF
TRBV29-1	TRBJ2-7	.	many	TGCAGCGTTGGGAGGGCGCCCTACGAGCAGTACTTC	CSVGRAPYEQYF